The source of this T cell receptor beta chain is a study of beta chain features in type 1 diabetes. Notes on this clone: Its antigen is unknown.

The V and J ends lost 3 bases and 4 bases respectively, with 10 bases between them. This CDR3 region has 14 residues. Germline CDR1 KGHSH, CDR2 LQKENI. The whole isolated RNA underwent reverse transcription, so sequencing captured expressed TCRB transcripts. Libraries were prepared by immunoSEQ multiplex PCR; TCRdb keeps only in-frame clonotypes and omits some of them. The sample contains about 640,000 clones, around 12% of which appear only once. CD45RO/CCR7/CD25/CD127/CD95/CD27 separated CD4+ naive, central memory, regulatory and stem cell-like memory cells by sorting. Sorting produced populations that all topped 95% purity. Overall study results and limits: Unsettled here was the matter of whether HLA type influences TCRB rearrangement. In comparison with healthy donors, patients had naive, central memory and Treg TCRB repertoires that appeared more similar. TCRB CDR3s were moderately but significantly shorter in Type 1 diabetes patients in all four CD4+ subsets.

The TCR was taken from a man aged 25-45 years with type 1 diabetes. Sequenced input: naive CD4+ T cells from blood. V usage is TRBV18 and J usage is TRBJ1-5; no definite D call. As DNA, the CDR3 is TGTGCCAGCTCACCCAGCAGACTAAATCAGCCCCAGCATTTT. Protein sequence: CASSPSRLNQPQHF.